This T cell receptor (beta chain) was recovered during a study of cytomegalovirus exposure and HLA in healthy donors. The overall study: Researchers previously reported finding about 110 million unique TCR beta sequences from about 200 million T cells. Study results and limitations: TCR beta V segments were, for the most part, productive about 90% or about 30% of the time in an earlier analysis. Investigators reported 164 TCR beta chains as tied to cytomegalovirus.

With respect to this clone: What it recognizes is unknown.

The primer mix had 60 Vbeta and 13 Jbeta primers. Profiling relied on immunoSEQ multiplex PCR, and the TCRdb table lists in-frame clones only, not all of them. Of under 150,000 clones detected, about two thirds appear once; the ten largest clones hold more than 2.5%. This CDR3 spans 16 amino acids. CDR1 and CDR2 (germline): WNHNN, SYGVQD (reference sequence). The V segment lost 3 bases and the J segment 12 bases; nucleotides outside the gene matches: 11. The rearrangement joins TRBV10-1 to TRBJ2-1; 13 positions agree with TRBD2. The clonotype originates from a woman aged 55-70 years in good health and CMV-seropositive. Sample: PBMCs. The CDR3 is CASSDSGLAGPGGQFF. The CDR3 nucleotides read TGCGCCAGCAGTGATTCGGGACTAGCGGGGCCAGGGGGGCAGTTCTTC.